These T cell receptor beta chains were read from a single sample in a study of cytomegalovirus exposure and HLA in healthy donors. Sequenced by immunoSEQ multiplex PCR; TCRdb stores in-frame clones only, minus some. The repertoire consists of a few hundred thousand clones, with 80% to 95% occurring once and the leading ten covering about 1.7%. Source material: PBMCs. The receptor source for this set is a girl aged 2-10 years in good health and CMV-seronegative. CDR3s include the opening cysteine and the closing phenylalanine or tryptophan. Fields, in order: J gene, clone size, V gene, D gene, CDR3 protein, CDR3 DNA. D genes are given only for firm matches. Not all rows give a size; the values are once, few, many and, for expanded clones, a class.

TRBJ2-7,.,TRBV5-8,.,CASSLKPEQYF,TGTGCCAGCAGCCTTAAGCCCGAGCAGTACTTC
TRBJ1-5,.,TRBV12-5,.,CASGGHLGGVQPQHF,TGTGCTAGTGGTGGTCATCTGGGGGGGGTTCAGCCCCAGCATTTT
TRBJ2-3,.,TRBV4-1,TRBD2,CASSQGEVAGGAQYF,TGCGCCAGCAGCCAAGGGGAGGTTGCGGGAGGAGCGCAGTATTTT
TRBJ2-2,.,TRBV6-1,.,CASNFRGTGELFF,TGTGCCAGCAATTTTAGGGGCACCGGGGAGCTGTTTTTT
TRBJ2-7,.,TRBV5-1,.,CASSPGTYEQYF,TGCGCCAGCAGCCCCGGGACTTACGAGCAGTACTTC
TRBJ2-7,.,TRBV15,TRBD1,CATSSPGQGFYEQYF,TGTGCCACCAGCAGTCCCGGACAGGGGTTCTACGAGCAGTACTTC
TRBJ2-7,few,TRBV28,TRBD1,CASSPGQGPLMYF,TGTGCCAGCAGCCCGGGACAGGGGCCCCTCATGTACTTC
TRBJ2-4,once,TRBV2,.,CASRIQGLVAKNIQYF,TGTGCCAGCAGGATACAGGGTTTAGTCGCCAAAAACATTCAGTACTTC
TRBJ1-1,few,TRBV6-1,TRBD1,CASRSGTGANTEAFF,TGTGCCAGCAGATCCGGGACAGGAGCGAACACTGAAGCTTTCTTT
TRBJ2-3,.,TRBV6-5,.,CASRLGPGAGDTQYF,TGTGCCAGCAGACTAGGACCAGGGGCGGGAGATACGCAGTATTTT
TRBJ1-5,.,TRBV12-5,.,CASGLGDTGKQPQHF,TGTGCTAGTGGTTTGGGAGATACAGGGAAGCAGCCCCAGCATTTT
TRBJ1-1,.,TRBV27,TRBD1,CASSSGGGGEAFF,TGTGCCAGCAGTTCAGGGGGTGGGGGTGAAGCTTTCTTT
TRBJ1-2,.,TRBV27,TRBD1,CASSSSPGQNYGYTF,TGTGCCAGCAGTTCTTCACCGGGACAGAACTATGGCTACACCTTC
TRBJ1-6,.,TRBV7-9,.,CASSLSLLNSPLHF,TGTGCCAGCAGCTTGTCTCTACTTAATTCACCCCTCCACTTT
TRBJ1-2,.,TRBV28,.,CASSPPGYYGYTF,TGTGCCAGCAGTCCTCCGGGGTACTATGGCTACACCTTC
TRBJ1-1,.,TRBV19,.,CASSDRLNTEAFF,TGTGCCAGTTCTGACAGGTTGAACACTGAAGCTTTCTTT
TRBJ2-3,.,TRBV27,TRBD2,CASSFGGLAGVGTDTQYF,TGTGCCAGCAGTTTCGGGGGACTAGCGGGAGTCGGCACAGATACGCAGTATTTT
TRBJ2-1,.,TRBV7-9,TRBD2,CILAGYNEQFF,TGTATACTAGCGGGATACAATGAGCAGTTCTTC
TRBJ2-1,once,TRBV10-1,TRBD2,CASSRLADNEQFF,TGCGCCAGTAGCAGACTAGCGGACAATGAGCAGTTCTTC
TRBJ2-7,.,TRBV5-1,TRBD1,CASSLGQGDEQYF,TGCGCCAGCAGCTTGGGACAGGGCGACGAGCAGTACTTC
TRBJ2-1,.,TRBV6-4,TRBD2,CASSGTSGSRTDEQFF,TGTGCCAGCAGCGGGACTAGCGGGAGTAGGACGGATGAGCAGTTCTTC
TRBJ1-5,.,TRBV27,.,CASRMGPGYGQPQHF,TGTGCCAGCAGAATGGGCCCTGGGTATGGGCAGCCCCAGCATTTT
TRBJ2-1,.,TRBV7-9,.,CASSLAGGPGDEQFF,TGTGCCAGCAGCTTAGCGGGGGGGCCAGGAGATGAGCAGTTCTTC
TRBJ1-4,.,TRBV6-1,.,CASSEGPGVTNEKLFF,TGTGCCAGCAGTGAAGGGCCGGGGGTAACTAATGAAAAACTGTTTTTT
TRBJ1-5,.,TRBV6-1,.,CASSTYGWNQPQHF,TGTGCCAGTAGCACCTACGGTTGGAATCAGCCCCAGCATTTT
TRBJ2-5,.,TRBV28,.,CASSLLTRETQYF,TGTGCCAGCAGTTTACTAACTAGGGAGACCCAGTACTTC
TRBJ2-7,.,TRBV9,.,CASSVGFGGLNSYEQYF,TGTGCCAGCAGCGTAGGGTTCGGGGGGCTGAACTCCTACGAGCAGTACTTC
TRBJ2-1,.,TRBV6-5,TRBD2,CASTGLAGGNEQFF,TGTGCCAGCACGGGACTAGCGGGGGGGAATGAGCAGTTCTTC
TRBJ2-1,.,TRBV29-1,TRBD2,CSVVRTSGEQFF,TGCAGCGTTGTTCGGACTAGCGGTGAGCAGTTCTTC
TRBJ1-5,.,TRBV4-1,TRBD1,CASSEDRGLQPQHF,TGCGCCAGCAGCGAGGACAGGGGGCTTCAGCCCCAGCATTTT
TRBJ1-5,.,TRBV4-1,TRBD1,CASSQDGGQGARQPQHF,TGCGCCAGCAGCCAAGATGGGGGACAGGGGGCGCGTCAGCCCCAGCATTTT
TRBJ2-7,few,TRBV5-1,TRBD2,CASSLGTSGTPYEQYF,TGCGCCAGCAGCTTAGGGACTAGCGGGACCCCCTACGAGCAGTACTTC
TRBJ2-2,once,TRBV2,.,CASSVVAENTGELFF,TGTGCCAGCAGTGTAGTAGCGGAGAACACCGGGGAGCTGTTTTTT
TRBJ2-7,.,TRBV29-1,TRBD2,CSVESGGAYEQYF,TGCAGCGTTGAGAGCGGGGGGGCCTACGAGCAGTACTTC
TRBJ1-4,once,TRBV4-1,.,CASSQVRNEKLFF,TGCGCCAGCAGCCAAGTCCGGAATGAAAAACTGTTTTTT
TRBJ2-5,.,TRBV7-2,TRBD1,CASRTSTGLQETQYF,TGTGCCAGCAGAACATCGACAGGGCTACAAGAGACCCAGTACTTC
TRBJ1-3,once,TRBV27,TRBD1,CASRPGTGPGNTIYF,TGTGCCAGCAGACCTGGGACAGGGCCGGGAAACACCATATATTTT
TRBJ1-1,.,TRBV14,.,CASSQWTEAEAFF,TGTGCCAGCAGCCAATGGACAGAGGCTGAAGCTTTCTTT
TRBJ2-7,.,TRBV2,.,CASRGRAYEQYF,TGTGCCAGCAGGGGCAGGGCCTACGAGCAGTACTTC
TRBJ1-4,few,TRBV4-1,.,CASSLRGEKLFF,TGCGCCAGCAGCCTTCGGGGGGAAAAACTGTTTTTT
TRBJ1-2,.,TRBV9,TRBD1,CASSERDRGPPGYGYTF,TGTGCCAGCAGCGAGCGGGACAGGGGGCCCCCAGGCTATGGCTACACCTTC
TRBJ2-1,.,TRBV6-5,TRBD2,CASSYGGVAGGNEQFF,TGTGCCAGCAGTTACGGGGGGGTAGCGGGAGGCAATGAGCAGTTCTTC